This TCR beta chain was found in a study of blood T cell repertoires in COVID-19. Study at large: Samples came from the United States, Italy and Spain, spanning acute and convalescent COVID-19.

Authors' methods: Nucleated cell counts were estimated from reference gene primer amplification. Sequencing was performed with immunoSEQ multiplex PCR; in TCRdb, only in-frame clones are kept and a portion is missing. V and J calls plus clone size are reproduced from that table; the DNA served to infer D and trimming. The sample records fewer than 55,000 clones, nearly 90% being singletons. After removal of 5 bases from V and 9 bases from J, the junction contained 8 bases not matched to a gene. The CDR3 spans 15 residues. Germline V gene data show CDR1 as LGHNA and CDR2 as YSLEER. Sequencing used peripheral blood. This sequence joins TRBV4-3 and TRBJ1-6; 9 positions match TRBD1. The TCR sequence derives from a man older than 75 with active or convalescent COVID-19. CDR3 in DNA: TGCGCCAGCAGCATCGAGGGACAGGGTGGTTCACCCCTCCACTTT. This gives the protein CASSIEGQGGSPLHF.